This T cell receptor beta chain was sequenced in a study of cytomegalovirus exposure and HLA in healthy donors. Study-level background: A preliminary data release comprised 91 million or so unique TCRs obtained from HLA-typed donors.

The CDR3 has 12 residues. Between the trimmed V and J ends, which lost 2 bases and 6 bases, there was a span of 6 bases. Germline lookup yields CDR1 SGHRS and CDR2 YFSETQ. Primers: 60 Vbeta forward and 13 Jbeta reverse. Profiling relied on immunoSEQ multiplex PCR, and the TCRdb table lists in-frame clones only, not all of them. Among some 99,000 clones, roughly 70% were seen once, and the ten largest hold under 2%. A remark on this clone: The antigen is not known.

Nominally healthy donors provided the samples, though records likely missed some immune exposures. The study's findings and limits: Indistinguishable V segments such as TRBV6-2 and TRBV6-3 were excluded. Solely CMV serostatus was available to characterize immune exposure.

The receptor's source is a male donor in good health and CMV-seronegative. Sequencing was carried out using PBMCs. The J gene is TRBJ2-1, the V gene TRBV5-1; D is ambiguous. The CDR3: CASSFQSNEQFF. Written as DNA, the CDR3 is TGCGCCAGCAGCTTTCAGTCCAATGAGCAGTTCTTC.